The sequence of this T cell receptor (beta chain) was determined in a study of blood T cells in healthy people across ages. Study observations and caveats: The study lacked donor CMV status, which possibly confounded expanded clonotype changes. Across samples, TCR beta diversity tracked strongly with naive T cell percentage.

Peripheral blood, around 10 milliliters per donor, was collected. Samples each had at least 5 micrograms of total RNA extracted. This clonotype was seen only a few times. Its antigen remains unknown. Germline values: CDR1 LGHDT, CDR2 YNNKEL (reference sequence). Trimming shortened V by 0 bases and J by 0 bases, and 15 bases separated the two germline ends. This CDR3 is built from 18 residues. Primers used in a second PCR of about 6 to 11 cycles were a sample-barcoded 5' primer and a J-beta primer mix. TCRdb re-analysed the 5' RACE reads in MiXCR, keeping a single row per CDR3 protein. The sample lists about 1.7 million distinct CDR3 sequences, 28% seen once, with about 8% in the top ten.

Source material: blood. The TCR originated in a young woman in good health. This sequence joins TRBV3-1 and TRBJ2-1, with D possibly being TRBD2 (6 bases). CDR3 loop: CASSQDPDSTSSYNEQFF. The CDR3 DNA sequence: TGTGCCAGCAGCCAAGATCCCGATTCGACTAGCTCCTACAATGAGCAGTTCTTC.